One and the same sample provided the 30 T cell receptor beta chains below, sequenced in a study of blood T cell repertoires in COVID-19. Sequencing was performed with immunoSEQ multiplex PCR; in TCRdb, only in-frame clones are kept and a portion is missing. Of about 180,000 clones listed, roughly four fifths are singletons. The source material was peripheral blood. Receptors originate from a woman aged 70 to 79 with COVID-19, enrolled during active disease.

The chain couples TRBV19 to TRBJ1-4, with TRBD1 matching 10 bases. The V gene's germline CDR1 is LNHDA and CDR2 SQIVND (reference sequence). The CDR3 extends over 14 amino acids. V shed 5 bases and J 8 bases; nucleotides not matched to a gene: 5. DNA for the CDR3: TGTGCCAGTAGTGCCGGGACAGGGGACGAAAAACTGTTTTTT. Its translation is CASSAGTGDEKLFF.

The CDR3 bases are TGTGCCAGCAGCAGGACAGGAGTGAATTCACCCCTCCACTTT. This encodes CASSRTGVNSPLHF. V is TRBV6-5 and J is TRBJ1-6; 7 nucleotides agree with TRBD1. The CDR3 consists of 14 residues. Germline CDR1 MNHEY, CDR2 SVGAGI. Trimming took 6 bases from V and 7 from J; bases not matched to a gene: 6.

The CDR3 region has the DNA TGTGCCAGCAGCCTTGGACAGGGGGCATCTAACGAGCAGTACTTC. Its translation: CASSLGQGASNEQYF. J is TRBJ2-7 and V is TRBV7-8; 11 bases are shared with TRBD1. J gave up 5 bases and V 5 bases, and 8 bases lay outside the gene matches. This CDR3 is built from 15 residues. CDR1 and CDR2 (germline): SGHVS, FQNEAQ. Full variable domain (remainder filled in from reference TRBV7-8 and TRBJ2-7): GAGVSQSPRYKVAKRGQDVALRCDPISGHVSLFWYQQALGQGPEFLTYFQNEAQLDKSGLPSDRFFAERPEGSVSTLKIQRTQQEDSAVYLCASSLGQGASNEQYFGPGTRLTVT.

CDR3 DNA sequence: TGTGCCAGCAGTGACATGACAGGGGGGTCAGATACGCAGTATTTT. Its translation: CASSDMTGGSDTQYF. The chain couples TRBV6-4 to TRBJ2-3; 9 bases fit TRBD1. Germline lookup yields CDR1 MRHNA and CDR2 SNTAGT. The CDR3 spans 15 residues. The V gene end was trimmed by 2 bases and the J gene end by 4 bases; junction bases not matched to a gene: 4.

CDR3 residues: CASSLVRGTGELFF. CDR3 bases: TGTGCCAGCAGCTTAGTCCGGGGAACCGGGGAGCTGTTTTTT. The chain recombines TRBV7-2 with TRBJ2-2; maybe TRBD2 (5 bases). Trimming pared 1 base from V and 5 bases from J, leaving 8 bases between. CDR3 length: 14 residues. CDR1 SGHTA and CDR2 FQGNSA come from the germline V gene.

The chain couples TRBV3-1 (or the pseudogene TRBV3-2) to TRBJ1-2; TRBD1 might be the D (6 bases). Germline V gives CDR1 LGHDT, CDR2 YNNKEL (reference sequence). The CDR3 runs 14 residues. Trimming took 2 bases from V and 4 from J, leaving 11 bases between them. The CDR3, as DNA: TGTGCCAGCAGCCAAACACAGGGAGCCTATGGCTACACCTTC. This encodes CASSQTQGAYGYTF.

This clone is a singleton in its sample. V and J are TRBV4-1 and TRBJ2-1, with 9 bases lining up with TRBD2. In germline, CDR1 is MGHRA, CDR2 YSYEKL. The V and J ends lost 4 bases and 0 bases, in that order; junction bases with no gene match: 7. CDR3 length equals 17 residues. This CDR3 is CASSLKGSGSSYNEQFF. For the CDR3, the DNA is TGCGCCAGCAGCCTCAAGGGTAGCGGGAGCTCCTACAATGAGCAGTTCTTC.

This chain links TRBV28 with TRBJ1-2; 7 positions agree with TRBD1. This CDR3 has 14 residues. Germline assignment: CDR1 MDHEN and CDR2 SYDVKM. The junction had 1 base not matched to a gene; V was cut back by 3 bases and J by 0 bases. The CDR3 coding sequence is TGTGCCAGCAGTTTGACAGGGACTAACTATGGCTACACCTTC. Its translation: CASSLTGTNYGYTF.

This chain links TRBV6-2 or TRBV6-3 with TRBJ1-5, with 8 bases aligning to TRBD1. The CDR3 totals 16 residues. V shed 4 bases, J shed 3 bases, and the junction held 8 bases outside the gene matches. The germline CDR1 and CDR2 sequences are MNHEY and SVGEGT. The CDR3 loop reads CASSSPTGAANQPQHF. CDR3 in DNA: TGTGCCAGCAGTTCTCCGACAGGGGCGGCCAATCAGCCCCAGCATTTT.

Note on this clone: Distinct nucleotide sequences in the sample also encode this CDR3. The genes are TRBV2 and TRBJ2-7; TRBD1 matches 9 bases. There are 14 residues in the CDR3. V shed 6 bases, J shed 0 bases, and the junction held 3 bases outside the gene matches. CDR1 and CDR2 (germline): SNHLY, FYNNEI. CDR3 sequence reads: CASRGQGRSYEQYF. The CDR3 DNA reads as TGTGCCAGCAGGGGACAGGGCCGCTCCTACGAGCAGTACTTC.

J is TRBJ2-4 and V is TRBV7-9, with 7 bases that match TRBD2. With 4 bases clipped from V and 6 bases from J, the junction kept 9 bases outside the gene matches. Germline V gives CDR1 SEHNR, CDR2 FQNEAQ (reference sequence). This CDR3 has 15 amino acids. The chain's CDR3 is CASSSARDYTNIQYF. DNA for the CDR3: TGTGCCAGCAGCTCCGCCCGGGACTACACAAACATTCAGTACTTC.

This clone appeared a single time. The chain uses TRBV7-2 and TRBJ2-7; 7 bases fit TRBD2. This CDR3 region has 15 residues. Germline CDR1 reads SGHTA; CDR2 reads FQGNSA. V was clipped by 5 bases and J by 1 base; unmatched bases: 8. The CDR3 spells CASSLGGDASYEQYF. CDR3 DNA: TGTGCCAGCAGCCTGGGAGGGGACGCATCCTACGAGCAGTACTTC.

The V call is TRBV4-1, the J call TRBJ1-6; D is undetermined. Trimming took 0 bases from V and 0 from J, leaving 9 bases between them. Germline V CDR1 and CDR2: MGHRA, YSYEKL. The CDR3 covers 17 residues. CDR3 bases: TGCGCCAGCAGCCAAGATTCCGCGAGCTCCTATAATTCACCCCTCCACTTT. It is translated as CASSQDSASSYNSPLHF.

The chain combines TRBV7-2 with TRBJ2-3, with D possibly matching TRBD2 (6 bases). The V gene lost 4 bases and the J gene lost 0 bases, with 17 bases spanning the gap. The germline V gene has CDR1 SGHTA and CDR2 FQGNSA. The CDR3 sequence is 17 residues long. CDR3 sequence: CASSWGVGTRSTDTQYF. The CDR3, as DNA: TGTGCCAGCAGCTGGGGGGTCGGGACCCGGAGCACAGATACGCAGTATTTT.

The gene calls are TRBV7-2 and TRBJ1-4; D is unresolved. This CDR3 has 13 residues. The V gene's germline CDR1 is SGHTA and CDR2 FQGNSA. The ends were cut back, 2 bases at V and 4 bases at J, with 5 bases in the middle. The CDR3 DNA reads TGTGCCAGCAGCTTACAGTATAATGAAAAACTGTTTTTT. Its translation: CASSLQYNEKLFF. The variable domain in full, with the rest retrieved from reference TRBV7-2 and TRBJ1-4, is GAGVSQSPSNKVTEKGKDVELRCDPISGHTALYWYRQSLGQGLEFLIYFQGNSAPDKSGLPSDRFSAERTGGSVSTLTIQRTQQEDSAVYLCASSLQYNEKLFFGSGTQLSVL.

The gene calls are TRBV18 and TRBJ1-5; D possibly corresponds to TRBD1 (6 bases). This CDR3 is 15 amino acids long. Looked up from germline, CDR1 is KGHSH and CDR2 is LQKENI. The V end lost 5 bases, the J end lost 4 bases, and 15 bases lay between the germline ends. Here the CDR3 reads CASSENQGYNQPQHF. In nucleotides, the CDR3 is TGTGCCAGCTCAGAGAACCAGGGGTATAATCAGCCCCAGCATTTT.

This clone was seen a single time. The rearrangement joins TRBV5-4 to TRBJ1-5, with D unresolved. The CDR3 loop spans 15 amino acids. V shed 4 bases and J shed 3 bases, with 14 bases lying between them. Per the germline V gene, CDR1 is SGHNT and CDR2 is YYREEE (reference sequence). CDR3 bases: TGTGCCAGCAGCCCCGTGGCAGGCGTCAATCAGCCCCAGCATTTT. It encodes CASSPVAGVNQPQHF.

The chain combines TRBV21-1 with TRBJ2-1; TRBD2 is taken as the D call from the table, unchecked against the DNA. TRBV21-1 represents a pseudogene. The CDR3 covers 17 residues. CDR3 in DNA: TGTGCCAGCAGCAAAGATGGCGAGCCCGTGAGGTTAGAAGAGCAGTTCTTC. It specifies CASSKDGEPVRLEEQFF.

The gene calls are TRBV27 and TRBJ2-2; tentative D call: TRBD1 (5 bases). The CDR3 extends over 20 amino acids. Germline V gene sequence: CDR1 MNHEY, CDR2 SMNVEV (reference sequence). The V gene lost 2 bases and the J gene lost 6 bases, with 28 bases spanning the gap. Here the CDR3 reads CASSLIGTGTSYSRAGELFF. DNA for the CDR3: TGTGCCAGCAGTTTAATCGGTACAGGTACCTCTTACTCTCGAGCCGGGGAGCTGTTTTTT.

The gene calls are TRBV19 and TRBJ1-5; 7 bases map to TRBD1. Trimming cost V 4 bases and J 2 bases; bases outside gene matches: 2. Germline CDR1 and CDR2: LNHDA and SQIVND (reference sequence). CDR3 length equals 14 residues. The DNA for the CDR3 is TGTGCCAGTAGTACTACAGGGGGCAATCAGCCCCAGCATTTT. Translating it yields CASSTTGGNQPQHF.

This clone has a single count. The chain has TRBV2 and TRBJ2-1; 9 bases map to TRBD2. The germline CDR1 and CDR2 sequences are SNHLY and FYNNEI. With V trimmed by 5 bases and J by 6 bases, 17 bases remained unmatched. The CDR3 length is 18 residues. The CDR3 sequence is CASSRFSGSGENRNEQFF. The CDR3 nucleotides read TGTGCCAGCAGTCGTTTTAGCGGGAGCGGGGAAAATCGCAATGAGCAGTTCTTC.

This rearrangement joins TRBV5-1 to TRBJ1-2, with a tentative D call TRBD1 (6 bases). Germline V gene sequence: CDR1 SGHRS, CDR2 YFSETQ. This CDR3 has 13 amino acids. V lost 7 bases and J 8 bases, leaving 18 bases between the germline ends. CDR3 sequence: CASLEEGGVGYTF. In DNA, the CDR3 is TGCGCCAGCTTGGAGGAAGGGGGGGTAGGCTACACCTTC.

The V gene is TRBV6-5, the J gene TRBJ1-4; D is unclear. V lost 7 bases and J lost 8, with 17 bases in between. The germline gives CDR1 MNHEY, CDR2 SVGAGI. CDR3 length: 14 residues. CDR3 amino acids: CASTLTANNEKLFF. The CDR3 DNA follows: TGTGCCAGCACTCTAACAGCCAATAACGAAAAACTGTTTTTT.

The rearrangement uses TRBV29-1 and TRBJ2-3, with 10 bases fitting TRBD1. V lost 7 bases, J lost 1 base, and 11 bases stayed unmatched. From germline, CDR1 is SQVTM and CDR2 ANQGSEA. This CDR3 spans 16 amino acids. For the CDR3, the DNA is TGCAGCGCCTACAGGGACAGGGGAATGGGCACAGATACGCAGTATTTT. Its translation: CSAYRDRGMGTDTQYF.

The V call is TRBV18, the J call TRBJ2-7, with 7 bases lining up with TRBD1. Trimming cost V 5 bases and J 7 bases; bases outside gene matches: 14. Per the germline V gene, CDR1 is KGHSH and CDR2 is LQKENI. This CDR3 has 15 amino acids. The CDR3 sequence is CASSSGTAIASEQYF. DNA of the CDR3: TGTGCCAGCTCATCGGGGACAGCCATAGCTTCGGAGCAGTACTTC.

This clone came up a few times. The rearrangement uses TRBV7-6 and TRBJ2-7; 11 nucleotides match TRBD2. The CDR3 is 18 amino acids. Unmatched junction bases numbered 18, after V lost 5 bases and J lost 6 bases. CDR1 is SGHVS, CDR2 FNYEAQ, per germline. CDR3 residues: CASSPETSGSNPEAEQYF. The CDR3 coding sequence is TGTGCCAGCAGCCCGGAAACTAGCGGGAGTAACCCCGAGGCCGAGCAGTACTTC. Drawing the rest from reference TRBV7-6 and TRBJ2-7, the complete variable domain is GAGVSQSPRYKVTKRGQDVALRCDPISGHVSLYWYRQALGQGPEFLTYFNYEAQQDKSGLPNDRFSAERPEGSISTLTIQRTEQRDSAMYRCASSPETSGSNPEAEQYFGPGTRLTVT.

This clone has a single count. This rearrangement joins TRBV12-1 to TRBJ2-2; whether TRBD2, the table's D call, matches the DNA was not checked. TRBV12-1 is a recognized pseudogene. The CDR3 contains 15 residues. The CDR3 DNA is TGTGCCAGCAGCCCCTTAGTCCCGAACACCGGGGAGCTGTTTTTT. It specifies CASSPLVPNTGELFF.

The genes are TRBV28 and TRBJ2-3; a weak D match, TRBD2 (6 bases). Trimming removed 7 bases at V and 3 bases at J, with 8 bases between. This CDR3 has 12 amino acids. Per germline, CDR1 MDHEN and CDR2 SYDVKM. The DNA of the CDR3 is TGTGCCAGCATGGAGGGTACAGATACGCAGTATTTT. As protein: CASMEGTDTQYF.

The rearrangement joins TRBV2 to TRBJ1-1; D might be TRBD1 (6 bases). Germline-derived CDR1 and CDR2 are SNHLY and FYNNEI. V was shortened by 8 bases and J by 0 bases, with 13 bases between the two germline ends. This CDR3 is built from 14 residues. DNA for the CDR3: TGTGCCAGCCGCCGGGGGGGCATGAACACTGAAGCTTTCTTT. Translating it yields CASRRGGMNTEAFF.

This chain's CDR3 is CASRSDIRRNTIYF. The CDR3 DNA follows: TGCGCCAGCAGATCCGACATCCGGAGAAACACCATATATTTT. The rearrangement joins TRBV5-1 to TRBJ1-3; no clear D gene. The CDR3 runs 14 residues. V lost 5 bases and J lost 5, with 14 bases in between. Germline V gene lookup returns CDR1 SGHRS and CDR2 YFSETQ.